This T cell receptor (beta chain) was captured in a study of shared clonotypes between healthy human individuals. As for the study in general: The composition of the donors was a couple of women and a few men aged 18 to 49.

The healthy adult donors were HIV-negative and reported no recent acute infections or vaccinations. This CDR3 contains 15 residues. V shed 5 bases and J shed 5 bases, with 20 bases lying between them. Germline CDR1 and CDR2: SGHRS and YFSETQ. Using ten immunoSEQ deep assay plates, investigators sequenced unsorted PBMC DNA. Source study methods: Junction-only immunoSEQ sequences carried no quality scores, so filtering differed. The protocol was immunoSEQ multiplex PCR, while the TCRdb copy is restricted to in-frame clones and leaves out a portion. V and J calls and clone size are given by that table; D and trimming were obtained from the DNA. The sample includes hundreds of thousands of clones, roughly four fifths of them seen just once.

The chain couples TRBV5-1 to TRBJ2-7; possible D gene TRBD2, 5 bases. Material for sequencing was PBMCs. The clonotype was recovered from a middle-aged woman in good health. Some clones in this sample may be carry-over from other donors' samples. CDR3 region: CASREGYRGSHEQYF. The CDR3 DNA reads TGCGCCAGCAGAGAAGGATATCGGGGATCCCACGAGCAGTACTTC.